Presented here are 32 T cell receptor beta chains from one specimen sequenced in a study of shared clonotypes between healthy human individuals. Positive CCR7 selection of CD45RO-negative cells yielded the naive CD8 cells, and terminally differentiated effector memory CD45RA+ cells were excluded. Clones were read by immunoSEQ multiplex PCR, and TCRdb kept only the in-frame ones, dropping some. The sample consists of some 2.1 million clones, about 95% of them appearing once. The sequenced material came from naive CD8+ T cells sorted from blood. All receptors come from a man between 18 and 29 years old in good health.

The rearrangement uses TRBV7-6 and TRBJ2-1; TRBD2 matches at 14 bases. V trimming: 1 base; J trimming: 6 bases; junction bases outside the gene matches: 2. The CDR3 totals 16 residues. Per the germline V gene, CDR1 is SGHVS and CDR2 is FNYEAQ. CDR3 in DNA: TGTGCCAGCAGCTTAGGGGGACTAGCGGGAGTCAATGAGCAGTTCTTC. It translates to CASSLGGLAGVNEQFF.

J is TRBJ2-7 and V is TRBV4-3; 8 positions match TRBD1. This CDR3 spans 13 amino acids. Germline assignment: CDR1 LGHNA and CDR2 YSLEER. The trim removed 4 bases at V and 6 bases at J, leaving 5 bases unmatched. This CDR3 reads CASSPLTGAEQYF. Written as DNA, the CDR3 is TGCGCCAGCAGCCCCTTGACAGGGGCCGAGCAGTACTTC.

The chain is built from TRBV10-3 and TRBJ2-7, with TRBD2 matching over 9 bases. The CDR3 runs to 18 residues. Germline V gives CDR1 ENHRY, CDR2 SYGVKD. With 2 bases clipped from V and 5 bases from J, the junction kept 16 bases outside the gene matches. Here the CDR3 DNA reads TGTGCCATCAGTGAGCCGACCGGGACTAGCAGTCTTGCGGACGAGCAGTACTTC. Its protein is CAISEPTGTSSLADEQYF.

This chain connects TRBV13 to TRBJ2-7; 12 positions match TRBD2. The germline V gene encodes CDR1 PRHDT and CDR2 FYEKMQ (reference sequence). V lost 1 base, J lost 4 bases, and 5 bases stayed unmatched. The CDR3 has 16 amino acids. DNA of the CDR3: TGTGCCAGCAGCTTAGAGGCGACTAGCGGGGGTTACGAGCAGTACTTC. Translation gives CASSLEATSGGYEQYF.

Concerning this clone itself: This specimen includes other DNA sequences encoding the same CDR3. CDR3 coding DNA: TGTGCCAGCAGCTTAGGGATTTACGAGCAGTACTTC. Translated, it gives CASSLGIYEQYF. The chain combines TRBV11-2 with TRBJ2-7; D uncertain. The germline V and J ends were trimmed by 1 base and 4 bases, with 5 bases remaining between them. The CDR3 covers 12 residues. Germline V lookup: CDR1 SGHAT, CDR2 FQNNGV. Full variable domain (rest looked up from reference TRBV11-2 and TRBJ2-7): EAGVAQSPRYKIIEKRQSVAFWCNPISGHATLYWYQQILGQGPKLLIQFQNNGVVDDSQLPKDRFSAERLKGVDSTLKIQPAKLEDSAVYLCASSLGIYEQYFGPGTRLTVT.

V is TRBV6-5 and J is TRBJ2-7; 9 bases map to TRBD2. This CDR3 is built from 14 residues. Germline CDR1 and CDR2: MNHEY and SVGAGI. Germline trimming cut 6 bases from V and 7 bases from J; bases unmatched to any gene: 10. CDR3 sequence reads: CASRDGGRAGEQYF. CDR3 sequence (DNA): TGTGCCAGCAGAGATGGCGGGAGGGCCGGGGAGCAGTACTTC.

The V gene is TRBV9, the J gene TRBJ2-4, with D possibly TRBD2 on 6 matching bases. Trimming pared 4 bases from V and 0 bases from J, leaving 11 bases between. This CDR3 comprises 15 residues. The germline gives CDR1 SGDLS, CDR2 YYNGEE. CDR3 loop: CASSPRGLAKNIQYF. For the CDR3, the DNA is TGTGCCAGCAGCCCCCGGGGACTAGCCAAAAACATTCAGTACTTC. The whole variable domain, filled in from reference TRBV9 and TRBJ2-4, reads DSGVTQTPKHLITATGQRVTLRCSPRSGDLSVYWYQQSLDQGLQFLIQYYNGEERAKGNILERFSAQQFPDLHSELNLSSLELGDSALYFCASSPRGLAKNIQYFGAGTRLSVL.

The chain links TRBV5-4 to TRBJ2-3, with 7 nucleotides matching TRBD2. The CDR3 loop spans 14 amino acids. After removal of 7 bases from V and 3 bases from J, the junction contained 8 bases not matched to a gene. In germline, CDR1 is SGHNT, CDR2 YYREEE (reference sequence). CDR3 in amino acids: CASGTGTTTDTQYF. The CDR3 DNA sequence: TGTGCCAGCGGGACCGGGACTACAACAGATACGCAGTATTTT.

This chain uses TRBV6-5 with TRBJ2-5, with TRBD1 matching over 7 bases. The CDR3 has 15 residues. The junction had 5 bases not matched to a gene; V was cut back by 2 bases and J by 2 bases. The germline CDR1 and CDR2 sequences are MNHEY and SVGAGI. The CDR3 reads CASSYTGTEQETQYF. CDR3 bases: TGTGCCAGCAGTTACACCGGGACAGAGCAAGAGACCCAGTACTTC.

This clone came up once. V gene TRBV28 combines with J gene TRBJ2-5, with D perhaps TRBD2 (6 bases). The length of the CDR3 is 14 residues. Between the trimmed V and J ends, which lost 5 bases and 5 bases, there was a span of 15 bases. In germline, CDR1 is MDHEN, CDR2 SYDVKM. As DNA, the CDR3 is TGTGCCAGCAGTCGCATCGGGGGTGGGGAGACCCAGTACTTC. It yields the protein CASSRIGGGETQYF.

This clone was detected only once. Distinct nucleotide sequences in the sample also encode this CDR3. The V call is TRBV6-5, the J call TRBJ2-7; D possibly corresponds to TRBD2 (5 bases). The V gene's germline CDR1 is MNHEY and CDR2 SVGAGI. This CDR3 spans 16 amino acids. Trimming took 0 bases from V and 0 from J, leaving 12 bases between them. CDR3 sequence: CASSYSTGESSYEQYF. The DNA of the CDR3 is TGTGCCAGCAGTTACTCTACCGGGGAAAGCTCCTACGAGCAGTACTTC.

On this clone itself: Other DNA sequences in the same sample also yield this CDR3. The V gene is TRBV6-1, the J gene TRBJ2-7; D not resolved. V was clipped by 3 bases and J by 2 bases, with 8 bases between them. The CDR3 sequence is 13 residues long. Germline loops: CDR1 MNHNS, CDR2 SASEGT. The CDR3 nucleotides are TGTGCCAGCAGTGAGCGCGGCGCCTACGAGCAGTACTTC. Translating it yields CASSERGAYEQYF.

V and J are TRBV5-7 and TRBJ2-3; D remains ambiguous. TRBV5-7 is designated an ORF whose function remains uncertain. V was pared by 2 bases and J by 4 bases, with 14 bases between. This CDR3 contains 15 residues. The CDR3, as DNA: TGTGCCAGCAGCTTCGACGATGGGTTTGCAGATACGCAGTATTTT. Protein sequence: CASSFDDGFADTQYF.

The genes are TRBV6-5 and TRBJ2-3; TRBD2 might be the D (6 bases). The CDR3 sequence is 16 residues long. Between the trimmed V and J ends, which lost 0 bases and 6 bases, there was a span of 16 bases. Germline-derived CDR1 and CDR2 are MNHEY and SVGAGI. For the CDR3, the DNA is TGTGCCAGCAGTTACTCGTCTGGGGAGGTAATGGATACGCAGTATTTT. It yields the protein CASSYSSGEVMDTQYF.

The sample holds a few counts of this clone. This sequence joins TRBV2 and TRBJ2-4, with 7 positions matching TRBD1. Unmatched junction bases numbered 7, after V lost 3 bases and J lost 5 bases. The CDR3 has 15 residues. CDR1 and CDR2 (germline): SNHLY, FYNNEI. The CDR3 bases are TGTGCCAGCAGTGACAATGGCCAGGGGGAAAACATTCAGTACTTC. Its protein product is CASSDNGQGENIQYF. The full variable domain, its missing parts supplied by reference TRBV2 and TRBJ2-4, is EPEVTQTPSHQVTQMGQEVILRCVPISNHLYFYWYRQILGQKVEFLVSFYNNEISEKSEIFDDQFSVERPDGSNFTLKIRSTKLEDSAMYFCASSDNGQGENIQYFGAGTRLSVL.

The J gene is TRBJ1-6, the V gene TRBV5-4; tentative D call: TRBD1 (6 bases). V gave up 3 bases and J gave up 2 bases, with 9 bases separating them. This CDR3 contains 15 residues. Germline assignment: CDR1 SGHNT and CDR2 YYREEE (reference sequence). The CDR3 protein is CASSSGEPYNSPLHF. The CDR3 DNA reads as TGTGCCAGCAGCTCAGGGGAGCCCTATAATTCACCCCTCCACTTT.

The sample holds one count of this clone. J is TRBJ2-5 and V is TRBV7-9; D may be TRBD1 or TRBD2 (6 bases each). Germline CDR1 and CDR2: SEHNR and FQNEAQ (reference sequence). This CDR3 contains 14 residues. V lost 3 bases, J lost 5 bases, and 13 bases lay in between. CDR3 loop: CASSFRGLPETQYF. The CDR3 DNA reads as TGTGCCAGCAGCTTTCGGGGGCTGCCGGAGACCCAGTACTTC.

This chain connects TRBV7-8 to TRBJ2-7; 9 nucleotides line up with TRBD2. After removal of 1 base from V and 0 bases from J, the junction contained 10 bases not matched to a gene. The CDR3 is made up of 18 amino acids. Germline-derived CDR1 and CDR2 are SGHVS and FQNEAQ. CDR3 protein: CASSLVLLAGPLSYEQYF. CDR3 coding DNA: TGTGCCAGCAGCTTAGTTCTCCTAGCGGGACCACTCTCCTACGAGCAGTACTTC. Looking up the rest from reference TRBV7-8 and TRBJ2-7 gives the full variable domain: GAGVSQSPRYKVAKRGQDVALRCDPISGHVSLFWYQQALGQGPEFLTYFQNEAQLDKSGLPSDRFFAERPEGSVSTLKIQRTQQEDSAVYLCASSLVLLAGPLSYEQYFGPGTRLTVT.

The chain is built from TRBV6-6 and TRBJ2-5; D is uncertain. Germline assignment: CDR1 MNHNY and CDR2 SVGAGI (reference sequence). This CDR3 is built from 12 residues. The germline V and J ends were trimmed by 2 bases and 4 bases, with 5 bases remaining between them. The chain's CDR3 is CASSYVGETQYF. The CDR3 DNA reads TGTGCCAGCAGTTACGTAGGAGAGACCCAGTACTTC.

For this clone: The same CDR3 arises from other DNA sequences in this sample as well. This sequence joins TRBV9 and TRBJ1-2; D is uncertain. V was clipped by 3 bases and J by 5 bases, with 8 bases between them. The CDR3 has 12 residues. Germline V gene lookup returns CDR1 SGDLS and CDR2 YYNGEE. The CDR3 protein is CASSGDLYGYTF. In DNA form, the CDR3 reads TGTGCCAGCAGCGGCGATCTATATGGCTACACCTTC.

CDR3: CASSYVTSTDTQYF. The DNA for the CDR3 is TGTGCCAGCAGTTATGTAACTAGCACAGATACGCAGTATTTT. The chain combines TRBV27 with TRBJ2-3; D ambiguous. The V end lost 4 bases, the J end lost 0 bases, and 8 bases lay between the germline ends. Germline V gives CDR1 MNHEY, CDR2 SMNVEV (reference sequence). CDR3 length: 14 amino acids.

The chain is built from TRBV5-6 and TRBJ2-7; TRBD1 matches at 7 bases. The CDR3 extends over 13 amino acids. Germline V CDR1 and CDR2: SGHDT, YYEEEE. The ends lost 4 bases at V and 5 bases at J; junction bases unmatched: 6. CDR3 DNA: TGTGCCAGCAGCAAAGAAGGGGGCAACGAGCAGTACTTC. It translates to CASSKEGGNEQYF.

The chain combines TRBV4-1 with TRBJ1-5; weak D call: TRBD1 (5 bases). This CDR3 is 14 amino acids long. In germline, CDR1 is MGHRA, CDR2 YSYEKL. V lost 4 bases, J lost 7 bases, and 14 bases lay in between. The CDR3 spells CASSPEGWGQPQHF. The DNA for the CDR3 is TGCGCCAGCAGCCCCGAGGGGTGGGGGCAGCCCCAGCATTTT.

The rearrangement joins TRBV4-1 to TRBJ1-5; D call uncertain. Germline CDR1 reads MGHRA; CDR2 reads YSYEKL. CDR3 length equals 16 residues. V lost 1 base and J 4 bases, leaving 14 bases between the germline ends. The CDR3 is CASSQVGTVGNQPQHF. CDR3 DNA: TGCGCCAGCAGCCAAGTGGGCACAGTCGGTAATCAGCCCCAGCATTTT.

V and J are TRBV4-3 and TRBJ1-2, with TRBD1 identical over 10 bases. The CDR3 is 16 residues long. Germline V gene sequence: CDR1 LGHNA, CDR2 YSLEER. After removal of 1 base from V and 1 base from J, the junction contained 3 bases not matched to a gene. Here the CDR3 reads CASSQVGQGLNYGYTF. In DNA, the CDR3 is TGCGCCAGCAGCCAAGTGGGACAGGGGCTTAACTATGGCTACACCTTC.

J is TRBJ2-7 and V is TRBV30, with 9 positions matching TRBD2. The trim removed 4 bases at V and 3 bases at J, leaving 7 bases unmatched. This CDR3 spans 14 amino acids. Germline values: CDR1 GTSNPN, CDR2 SVGIG (reference sequence). As DNA, the CDR3 is TGTGCCTGGACTTTGGCTAGCGGGGACTACGAGCAGTACTTC. Protein product: CAWTLASGDYEQYF.

The rearrangement uses TRBV11-2 and TRBJ2-3; no firm D call. V shed 3 bases and J shed 4 bases, with 17 bases lying between them. From germline, CDR1 is SGHAT and CDR2 FQNNGV. CDR3 length: 16 residues. CDR3 sequence (DNA): TGTGCCAGCAGCTTGGGTCCGGACCATTATGCAGATACGCAGTATTTT. Amino acids: CASSLGPDHYADTQYF.

This chain connects TRBV30 to TRBJ2-7; 9 nucleotides align to TRBD1. The V gene end was trimmed by 2 bases and the J gene end by 6 bases; junction bases not matched to a gene: 14. Per the germline V gene, CDR1 is GTSNPN and CDR2 is SVGIG (reference sequence). This CDR3 contains 16 residues. The CDR3, as DNA: TGTGCCTGGAGTTCTCGTGACAGGGGGTTTGTGGGCGAGCAGTACTTC. Residues: CAWSSRDRGFVGEQYF. The variable domain in full, completed from reference TRBV30 and TRBJ2-7, reads SQTIHQWPATLVQPVGSPLSLECTVEGTSNPNLYWYRQAAGRGLQLLFYSVGIGQISSEVPQNLSASRPQDRQFILSSKKLLLSDSGFYLCAWSSRDRGFVGEQYFGPGTRLTVT.

The CDR3 region is CASSNPRKQGVSYEQYF. The CDR3 DNA reads TGTGCCAGCAGCAACCCGAGAAAACAGGGGGTTTCATACGAGCAGTACTTC. This rearrangement joins TRBV21-1 to TRBJ2-7; no check of the table's D call, TRBD1, against the DNA was made. TRBV21-1 represents a pseudogene. The CDR3 is 17 residues long.

The chain's CDR3 is CASSKQGFEDTQYF. The CDR3, as DNA: TGTGCCAGCAGCAAACAGGGTTTTGAAGATACGCAGTATTTT. This chain uses TRBV7-9 with TRBJ2-3; D possibly corresponds to TRBD1 (6 bases). The V and J ends lost 5 bases and 5 bases respectively, with 14 bases between them. Germline values: CDR1 SEHNR, CDR2 FQNEAQ (reference sequence). The CDR3 totals 14 residues. Drawing the rest from reference TRBV7-9 and TRBJ2-3, the complete variable domain is DTGVSQNPRHKITKRGQNVTFRCDPISEHNRLYWYRQTLGQGPEFLTYFQNEAQLEKSRLLSDRFSAERPKGSFSTLEIQRTEQGDSAMYLCASSKQGFEDTQYFGPGTRLTVL.

The V and J genes are TRBV7-2 and TRBJ2-1; 10 bases are a match to TRBD2. Germline-derived CDR1 and CDR2 are SGHTA and FQGNSA. Unmatched junction bases numbered 3, after V lost 2 bases and J lost 8 bases. The CDR3 loop spans 14 amino acids. CDR3 coding DNA: TGTGCCAGCAGCTTACAGCGGGGGGGTGATGAGCAGTTCTTC. As protein: CASSLQRGGDEQFF.

The chain is built from TRBV4-1 and TRBJ1-4; D ambiguous. Germline V CDR1 and CDR2: MGHRA, YSYEKL. Between the trimmed V and J ends, which lost 0 bases and 10 bases, there was a span of 6 bases. The CDR3 runs to 12 residues. The CDR3 region is CASSQDLRKLFF. The CDR3 DNA is TGCGCCAGCAGCCAAGATCTCCGAAAACTGTTTTTT.